A single sample is the source of the 22 T cell receptor beta chains below, sequenced in a study of blood T cells in healthy people across ages. Together with a sample-barcoded 5' primer, a J-beta primer mix was included in a second PCR lasting about 6 to 11 cycles. TCRdb used MiXCR to reprocess the 5' RACE reads, holding one entry per CDR3 protein. The sample has some 900,000 distinct CDR3 sequences, 48% seen once. Sequencing used blood. The receptors were sampled from a man aged 30 to 45 in good health.

This chain joins TRBV5-1 and TRBJ2-1; D is unresolved. In germline, CDR1 is SGHRS, CDR2 YFSETQ. V gave up 7 bases and J gave up 3 bases, with 14 bases separating them. This CDR3 spans 14 amino acids. CDR3 region: CASGSGGFYNEQFF. The CDR3 DNA sequence: TGCGCCAGCGGGTCCGGTGGCTTCTACAATGAGCAGTTCTTC.

The chain couples TRBV2 to TRBJ2-1, with a weak D call TRBD2 (6 bases). Trimming took 6 bases from V and 2 from J, leaving 17 bases between them. The CDR3 length is 16 residues. CDR1 and CDR2 (germline): SNHLY, FYNNEI. The CDR3 loop is CASRGLSTSPYNEQFF. Written as DNA, the CDR3 is TGTGCCAGCAGGGGACTTTCTACCAGCCCCTACAATGAGCAGTTCTTC. The full variable domain, in which reference TRBV2 and TRBJ2-1 provide the parts outside the CDR3, is EPEVTQTPSHQVTQMGQEVILRCVPISNHLYFYWYRQILGQKVEFLVSFYNNEISEKSEIFDDQFSVERPDGSNFTLKIRSTKLEDSAMYFCASRGLSTSPYNEQFFGPGTRLTVL.

The rearrangement joins TRBV14 to TRBJ1-1; D gene uncertain. With 1 base removed from V and 1 base from J, the gap between germline ends came to 10 bases. The CDR3 has 15 amino acids. The V gene's germline CDR1 is SGHDN and CDR2 FVKESK. CDR3 DNA: TGTGCCAGCAGCCAAGTGCTAGGGCAGAACACTGAAGCTTTCTTT. This gives the protein CASSQVLGQNTEAFF.

This sequence joins TRBV9 and TRBJ2-2; 10 nucleotides match TRBD2. The CDR3 sequence is 14 residues long. J lost 3 bases, V lost 4 bases, and 0 bases had no gene match. Germline V lookup: CDR1 SGDLS, CDR2 YYNGEE. The CDR3 region is CASSLAGDTGELFF. The CDR3 bases are TGTGCCAGCAGCCTAGCGGGGGACACCGGGGAGCTGTTTTTT.

The genes are TRBV7-2 and TRBJ2-7; D remains ambiguous. Trimming stripped 0 bases from V and 2 bases from J, with 14 bases between. The CDR3 runs 16 residues. Germline CDR1 is SGHTA and CDR2 is FQGNSA. CDR3 residues: CASSLAHSLVPYEQYF. The DNA for the CDR3 is TGTGCCAGCAGCTTAGCGCACAGCCTAGTACCCTACGAGCAGTACTTC.

In its sample, this clonotype was seen a few times. The rearrangement joins TRBV4-2 to TRBJ1-2; the D is unclear. Germline loops: CDR1 LGHNA, CDR2 YNFKEQ. The CDR3 loop spans 14 amino acids. With 0 bases removed from V and 6 bases from J, the gap between germline ends came to 11 bases. The CDR3: CASSQDLGGNGYTF. As DNA, the CDR3 is TGTGCCAGCAGCCAAGATCTAGGAGGAAATGGCTACACCTTC.

This sequence joins TRBV12-3 or TRBV12-4 and TRBJ2-5, with 8 bases lining up with TRBD2. The assigned J gene may be wrong: the sequence end matches TRBJ2-7 better. CDR3 length equals 14 residues. DNA of the CDR3: TGTGCCAGCAACAGATCGACTAGCGATCGCGAGCAGTACTTC. Amino acid sequence: CASNRSTSDREQYF.

The chain recombines TRBV2 with TRBJ1-6; 10 nucleotides line up with TRBD1. V lost 3 bases to trimming and J lost 9 bases; unmatched junction nucleotides: 5. This CDR3 has 15 residues. The germline gives CDR1 SNHLY, CDR2 FYNNEI. CDR3 DNA sequence: TGTGCCAGCAGTGAGAGGACAGGGGGAAGTTCACCCCTCCACTTT. It translates to CASSERTGGSSPLHF. Full variable domain (remainder filled in from reference TRBV2 and TRBJ1-6): EPEVTQTPSHQVTQMGQEVILRCVPISNHLYFYWYRQILGQKVEFLVSFYNNEISEKSEIFDDQFSVERPDGSNFTLKIRSTKLEDSAMYFCASSERTGGSSPLHFGNGTRLTVT.

The rearrangement joins TRBV2 to TRBJ1-5; 9 nucleotides align to TRBD1. This CDR3 is 15 amino acids long. The ends lost 6 bases at V and 1 base at J; junction bases unmatched: 4. Germline V gene sequence: CDR1 SNHLY, CDR2 FYNNEI. Here the CDR3 reads CASRADRGSNQPQHF. For the CDR3, the DNA is TGTGCCAGCAGGGCGGACAGGGGAAGCAATCAGCCCCAGCATTTT.

This rearrangement joins TRBV7-2 to TRBJ2-3; TRBD2 might be the D (5 bases). The CDR3 spans 15 residues. V was shortened by 6 bases and J by 1 base, with 14 bases between the two germline ends. The germline gives CDR1 SGHTA, CDR2 FQGNSA. The CDR3 region is CASRGAVRGTDTQYF. The CDR3 DNA sequence: TGTGCCAGCAGGGGCGCGGTGAGGGGCACAGATACGCAGTATTTT.

This clonotype was picked up a small number of times. The CDR3 coding sequence is TGTGCCAGCAGTGAAAGAATGGTCAACTACGAGCAGTACTTC. Translated: CASSERMVNYEQYF. The chain couples TRBV2 to TRBJ2-7; D ambiguous. The germline gives CDR1 SNHLY, CDR2 FYNNEI. V shed 2 bases and J shed 3 bases, with 11 bases lying between them. This CDR3 spans 14 amino acids.

The genes are TRBV13 and TRBJ2-3; D is uncertain. V was pared by 8 bases and J by 1 base, with 16 bases between. The germline V gene has CDR1 PRHDT and CDR2 FYEKMQ (reference sequence). The CDR3 runs 15 residues. The CDR3 bases are TGTGCCAGCGGCAATTCAGGTGAGGGCACAGATACGCAGTATTTT. This encodes CASGNSGEGTDTQYF.

This rearrangement joins TRBV9 to TRBJ2-1; 10 bases align to TRBD1. The CDR3 is made up of 14 amino acids. Trimming cost V 4 bases and J 9 bases; bases outside gene matches: 7. Germline V lookup: CDR1 SGDLS, CDR2 YYNGEE. The CDR3 bases are TGTGCCAGCAGCACCTTGACAGGGGGCGTTGAGCAGTTCTTC. This gives the protein CASSTLTGGVEQFF.

This clonotype has more than one count but fewer than ten. V gene TRBV7-2 combines with J gene TRBJ2-5, with a tentative D call TRBD1 (6 bases). CDR3 length equals 13 residues. V gave up 6 bases and J gave up 7 bases, with 15 bases separating them. Germline-derived CDR1 and CDR2 are SGHTA and FQGNSA. CDR3 DNA sequence: TGTGCCAGCAGTCCAACACAGGGTGTGACCCAGTACTTC. Its protein product is CASSPTQGVTQYF. The full variable domain, rest sourced from reference TRBV7-2 and TRBJ2-5, is GAGVSQSPSNKVTEKGKDVELRCDPISGHTALYWYRQSLGQGLEFLIYFQGNSAPDKSGLPSDRFSAERTGGSVSTLTIQRTQQEDSAVYLCASSPTQGVTQYFGPGTRLLVL.

Here the CDR3 reads CASSIEARTGSGYTF. The CDR3 region has the DNA TGTGCCAGTAGTATCGAGGCACGGACAGGGTCTGGCTACACCTTC. The chain combines TRBV19 with TRBJ1-2, with 8 bases lining up with TRBD1. The CDR3 has 15 residues. V was pared by 3 bases and J by 7 bases, with 10 bases of the junction left unmatched. The germline gives CDR1 LNHDA, CDR2 SQIVND (reference sequence).

The chain combines TRBV9 with TRBJ2-6, with D possibly being TRBD2 (5 bases). This CDR3 spans 17 amino acids. V lost 0 bases to trimming and J lost 0 bases, with 10 bases between them. Germline V lookup: CDR1 SGDLS, CDR2 YYNGEE. The CDR3 is CASSVGGSYSGANVLTF. The CDR3 nucleotides read TGTGCCAGCAGCGTAGGAGGGTCTTACTCTGGGGCCAACGTCCTGACTTTC. Variable domain in full (rest from reference TRBV9 and TRBJ2-6): DSGVTQTPKHLITATGQRVTLRCSPRSGDLSVYWYQQSLDQGLQFLIQYYNGEERAKGNILERFSAQQFPDLHSELNLSSLELGDSALYFCASSVGGSYSGANVLTFGAGSRLTVL.

The rearrangement uses TRBV11-3 and TRBJ1-1, with 7 positions matching TRBD1. The CDR3 totals 13 residues. The V segment lost 4 bases and the J segment 10 bases; nucleotides outside the gene matches: 9. Germline CDR1 SGHNT, CDR2 YENEEA. This CDR3 reads CASSSPRQGVAFF. DNA of the CDR3: TGTGCCAGCAGCTCGCCCCGACAGGGAGTAGCTTTCTTT.

This clonotype was seen a few times. This chain links TRBV12-3 or TRBV12-4 with TRBJ2-7; TRBD1 agrees at 7 bases. Trimming took 6 bases from V and 10 from J; bases not matched to a gene: 12. CDR3 size: 13 residues. CDR3 nucleotide sequence: TGTGCCAGCAGCTTCGACAGGGATGGAACCCAGTACTTC. It codes for CASSFDRDGTQYF.

The chain recombines TRBV6-6 with TRBJ1-1; D gene uncertain. In germline, CDR1 is MNHNY, CDR2 SVGAGI (reference sequence). The CDR3 has 12 amino acids. V lost 3 bases to trimming and J lost 7 bases, with 9 bases between them. The CDR3 loop reads CASSYNNDEAFF. The CDR3 bases are TGTGCCAGCAGTTATAATAACGATGAAGCTTTCTTT.

The chain couples TRBV21-1 to TRBJ2-5; TRBD2 is taken as the D call from the table, unchecked against the DNA. TRBV21-1 is a recognized pseudogene. This CDR3 is 19 amino acids long. CDR3: CASTLLRLAGGLKQETQYF. In nucleotides, the CDR3 is TGTGCCAGCACCCTTCTGAGACTAGCGGGGGGGTTAAAACAAGAGACCCAGTACTTC.

This clonotype was picked up many times. The chain is built from TRBV6-6 and TRBJ2-6; D gene ambiguous. The CDR3 contains 15 residues. Germline lookup yields CDR1 MNHNY and CDR2 SVGAGI (reference sequence). V dropped 2 bases and J dropped 0 bases, with 5 bases sitting between them. The CDR3 is CASSYQPSGANVLTF. Written as DNA, the CDR3 is TGTGCCAGCAGTTACCAGCCCTCTGGGGCCAACGTCCTGACTTTC.

V gene TRBV29-1 combines with J gene TRBJ2-2, with 7 nucleotides matching TRBD1. CDR1 SQVTM and CDR2 ANQGSEA come from the germline V gene. J gave up 5 bases and V 1 base, and 1 base lay outside the gene matches. The CDR3 sequence is 13 residues long. The CDR3, as DNA: TGCAGCGTTGAAGGACAGGGTACCGGGGAGCTGTTTTTT. Its protein product is CSVEGQGTGELFF.